This TCR beta chain was recorded in a study of CD8+ T cells in alopecia areata. Points on this clone: Its specificity is not known.

Germline V lookup: CDR1 SGHRS, CDR2 YFSETQ. This CDR3 has 14 residues. V was trimmed by 0 bases and J by 2 bases, leaving 9 bases between them. The study, taken as a whole, reports: Scalp lesions, especially in alopecia totalis/universalis, had higher clonality than normal scalp. In scalp samples, resident alphabeta T cells of normal skin are also sequenced.

The sequencing template was cDNA reverse transcribed from extracted RNA. Only in-frame clones appear in the TCRdb table, and some are missing; sequencing was by immunoSEQ multiplex PCR. The data contain 70,000 to 95,000 clones, roughly 51% of them seen just once; the ten biggest clones take up around 5.7%. Peripheral blood samples and lesional scalp punch biopsies were obtained from alopecia areata patients. Sorting separated CD4+ and CD8+ T cells out of PBMCs. The sequenced sample consisted of NKG2D-high CD8+ T cells sorted from blood. The TCR sequence derives from a human donor with alopecia areata. The chain recombines TRBV5-1 with TRBJ2-7; maybe TRBD1 (5 bases). The CDR3 loop reads CASSLEGETYEQYF. The DNA of the CDR3 is TGCGCCAGCAGCTTGGAAGGGGAAACCTACGAGCAGTACTTC.